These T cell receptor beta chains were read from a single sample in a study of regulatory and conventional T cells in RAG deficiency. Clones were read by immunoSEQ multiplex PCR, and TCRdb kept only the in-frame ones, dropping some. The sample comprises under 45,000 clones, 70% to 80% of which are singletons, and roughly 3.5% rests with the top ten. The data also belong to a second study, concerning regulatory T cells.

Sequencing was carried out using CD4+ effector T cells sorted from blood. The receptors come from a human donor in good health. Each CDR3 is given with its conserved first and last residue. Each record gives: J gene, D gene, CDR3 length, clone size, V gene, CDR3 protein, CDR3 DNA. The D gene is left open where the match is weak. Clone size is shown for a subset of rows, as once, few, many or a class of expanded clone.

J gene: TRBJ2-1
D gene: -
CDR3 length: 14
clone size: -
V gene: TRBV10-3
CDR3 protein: CAISSRYSYNEQFF
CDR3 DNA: TGTGCCATCAGTTCAAGGTACTCCTACAATGAGCAGTTCTTC

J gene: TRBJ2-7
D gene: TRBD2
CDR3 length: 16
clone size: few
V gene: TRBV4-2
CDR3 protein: CASSQAETSGSYEQYF
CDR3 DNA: TGTGCCAGCAGCCAAGCTGAGACTAGCGGTTCCTACGAGCAGTACTTC

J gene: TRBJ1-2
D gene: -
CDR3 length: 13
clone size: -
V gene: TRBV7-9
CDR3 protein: CASSLGGNYGYTF
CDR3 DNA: TGTGCCAGCAGCTTAGGTGGCAACTATGGCTACACCTTC

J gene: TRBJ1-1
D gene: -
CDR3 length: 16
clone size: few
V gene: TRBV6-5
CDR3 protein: CASSYSLSHLNTEAFF
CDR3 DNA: TGTGCCAGCAGTTACTCTTTGAGTCACTTGAACACTGAAGCTTTCTTT

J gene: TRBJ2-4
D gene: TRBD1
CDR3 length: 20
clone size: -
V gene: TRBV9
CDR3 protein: CASSHPVGAVAGQGENIQYF
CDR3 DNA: TGTGCCAGCAGCCACCCAGTGGGGGCCGTGGCCGGACAGGGCGAAAACATTCAGTACTTC

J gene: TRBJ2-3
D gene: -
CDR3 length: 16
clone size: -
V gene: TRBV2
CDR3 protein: CASSGDYGSMTDTQYF
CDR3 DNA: TGTGCCAGCAGTGGAGACTATGGGTCGATGACAGATACGCAGTATTTT

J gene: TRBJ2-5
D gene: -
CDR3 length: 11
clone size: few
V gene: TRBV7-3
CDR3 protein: CASSSQETQYF
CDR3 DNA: TGTGCCAGCAGCTCCCAAGAGACCCAGTACTTC

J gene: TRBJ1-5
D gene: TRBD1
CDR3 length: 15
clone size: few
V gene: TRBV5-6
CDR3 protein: CASSLADRVNQPQHF
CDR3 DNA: TGTGCCAGCAGCTTGGCGGACAGGGTAAATCAGCCCCAGCATTTT

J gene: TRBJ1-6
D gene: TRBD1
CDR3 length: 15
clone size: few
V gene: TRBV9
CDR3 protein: CASTADPGQGSPLHF
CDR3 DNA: TGTGCCAGCACCGCAGACCCGGGACAGGGATCACCCCTCCACTTT

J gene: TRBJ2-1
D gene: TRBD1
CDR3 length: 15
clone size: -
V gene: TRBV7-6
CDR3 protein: CASSRGQGFVNEQFF
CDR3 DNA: TGTGCCAGCAGCCGAGGACAGGGATTTGTAAATGAGCAGTTCTTC

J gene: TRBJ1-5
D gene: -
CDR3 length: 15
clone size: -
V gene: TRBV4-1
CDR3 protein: CASSQIGRGNQPQHF
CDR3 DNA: TGCGCCAGCAGCCAAATTGGGAGGGGGAATCAGCCCCAGCATTTT

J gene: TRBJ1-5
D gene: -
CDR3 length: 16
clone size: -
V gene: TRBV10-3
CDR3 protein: CAISDGSPYSNQPQHF
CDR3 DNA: TGTGCCATCAGTGACGGTTCACCGTATAGCAATCAGCCCCAGCATTTT

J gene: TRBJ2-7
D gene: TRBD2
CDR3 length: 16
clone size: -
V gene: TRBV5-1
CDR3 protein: CASSRGLAGGPYEQYF
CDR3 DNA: TGCGCCAGCAGCAGGGGACTAGCGGGGGGGCCGTACGAGCAGTACTTC

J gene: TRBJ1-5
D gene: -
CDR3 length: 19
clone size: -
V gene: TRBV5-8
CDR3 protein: CASSLLSRFETESNQPQHF
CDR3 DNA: TGTGCCAGCAGCTTGTTGTCTCGTTTCGAGACAGAGAGCAATCAGCCCCAGCATTTT

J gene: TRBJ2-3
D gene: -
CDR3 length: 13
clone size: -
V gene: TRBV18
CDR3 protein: CASSQGDTDTQYF
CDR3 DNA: TGTGCCAGCTCACAGGGAGACACAGATACGCAGTATTTT

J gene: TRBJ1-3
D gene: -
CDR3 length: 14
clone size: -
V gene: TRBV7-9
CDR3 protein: CASRTESSGNTIYF
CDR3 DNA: TGTGCCAGCCGGACAGAAAGCTCTGGAAACACCATATATTTT

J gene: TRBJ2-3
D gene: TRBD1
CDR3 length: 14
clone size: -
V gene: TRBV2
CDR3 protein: CASGRDRGTDTQYF
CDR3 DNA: TGTGCCAGCGGCCGGGACAGGGGGACAGATACGCAGTATTTT

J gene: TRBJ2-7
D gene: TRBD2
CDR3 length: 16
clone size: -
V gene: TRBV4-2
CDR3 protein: CASSQAFGTSFHEQYF
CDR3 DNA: TGTGCCAGCAGCCAAGCCTTCGGGACTAGCTTTCACGAGCAGTACTTC

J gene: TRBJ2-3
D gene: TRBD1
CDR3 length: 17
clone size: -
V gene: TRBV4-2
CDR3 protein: CASSQDVARGLPDTQYF
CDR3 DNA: TGTGCCAGCAGCCAAGATGTAGCCAGGGGGCTCCCAGATACGCAGTATTTT

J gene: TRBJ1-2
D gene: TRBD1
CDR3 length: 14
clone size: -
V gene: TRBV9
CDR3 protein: CASSVDGTGLYYTF
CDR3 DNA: TGTGCCAGCAGCGTAGACGGGACAGGGCTTTACTACACCTTC

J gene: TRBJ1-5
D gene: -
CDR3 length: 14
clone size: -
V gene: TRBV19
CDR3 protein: CASSGEYSNQPQHF
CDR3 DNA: TGTGCCAGTAGTGGGGAGTATAGCAATCAGCCCCAGCATTTT